This T cell receptor (beta chain) was obtained from a study of T cells in Graves' hyperthyroidism and ophthalmopathy. Remarks on this clonotype: As yet, its antigen is unknown.

Study outcomes and limitations: Most expanded thyroid clonotypes above 0.001 recurred in blood. Ophthalmopathy onset followed model prediction by a median about 6.5 months.

Stable disease denoted Graves' hyperthyroidism without ophthalmopathy progression within 18 months. Clinical symptoms, serum thyroxine and TRAb, thyroid ultrasound and orbital computed tomography were used for the diagnoses. Regions amplified from RNA transcripts were the TCR beta CDR3 regions. First-round RT-PCR with HTBI primers amplified the TCR CDR3 region. MiXCR, run by TCRdb on the multiplex PCR reads, gives a single entry per CDR3 protein. The top ten clones hold more than 7% of a sample with almost 600,000 distinct CDR3 sequences, around 45% of them seen once. J lost 8 bases, V lost 6 bases, and 5 bases had no gene match. The CDR3 has 13 residues. Looked up from germline, CDR1 is SNHLY and CDR2 is FYNNEI.

This receptor was taken from a woman between 18 and 29 years old with Graves' hyperthyroidism. The chain joins TRBV2 to TRBJ2-1; 9 bases line up with TRBD2. The sample consisted of peripheral blood or thyroid tissue (not recorded which). The CDR3, as DNA: TGTGCCAGCAGCAACCGACTAGCGGATGAGCAGTTCTTC. This encodes CASSNRLADEQFF.